The next 12 T cell receptor beta chains were all read from a single sample in a study of T cells in Graves' hyperthyroidism and ophthalmopathy. The TCR beta CDR3 regions underwent amplification using RNA transcripts as the source. HTBI primers were employed in a first-round RT-PCR of the TCR CDR3. TCRdb used MiXCR to reprocess the multiplex PCR reads, holding one entry per CDR3 protein. The sample includes 300,000 to 400,000 distinct CDR3 sequences, about 20% of them seen just once. Specimen: blood. The origin of the receptors is a woman aged 50 to 65 with Graves' hyperthyroidism.

This clonotype came up many times. This CDR3 reads CASRSPPADTQYF. In DNA form, the CDR3 reads TGTGCCAGTAGGAGCCCCCCGGCAGATACGCAGTATTTT. The genes are TRBV7-8 and TRBJ2-3; D unresolved. Deletions cut 9 bases from V and 4 bases from J, with 14 bases between. Germline values: CDR1 SGHVS, CDR2 FQNEAQ. The CDR3 totals 13 residues.

The genes are TRBV19 and TRBJ1-4; D unclear. Trimming removed 4 bases at V and 16 bases at J, with 22 bases between. Germline loops: CDR1 LNHDA, CDR2 SQIVND (reference sequence). This CDR3 has 14 amino acids. The CDR3 DNA is TGTGCCAGTAGTAAGCCGGAGGACCGATCCTTCCGGTTTTTT. Translation: CASSKPEDRSFRFF.

This clonotype has at least ten counts. CDR3 in DNA: TGTGCCTGGAGTGGTGAGACCCAGTACTTC. Amino acids: CAWSGETQYF. The chain combines TRBV30 with TRBJ2-5; D remains ambiguous. The CDR3 has 10 residues. With 1 base removed from V and 5 bases from J, the gap between germline ends came to 2 bases. The germline gives CDR1 GTSNPN, CDR2 SVGIG (reference sequence). Together with reference TRBV30 and TRBJ2-5, the CDR3 gives the full variable domain: SQTIHQWPATLVQPVGSPLSLECTVEGTSNPNLYWYRQAAGRGLQLLFYSVGIGQISSEVPQNLSASRPQDRQFILSSKKLLLSDSGFYLCAWSGETQYFGPGTRLLVL.

This clonotype has a count of ten or more. The chain carries TRBV20-1 and TRBJ2-7; 7 bases fit TRBD1. This CDR3 spans 13 amino acids. V trimming: 2 bases; J trimming: 4 bases; junction bases outside the gene matches: 5. CDR1 is DFQATT and CDR2 is SNEGSKA in the germline V gene (reference sequence). CDR3 sequence reads: CSARPTGRYEQYF. The CDR3 DNA follows: TGCAGTGCTAGACCGACAGGGCGGTACGAGCAGTACTTC.

A word on this clonotype: One base away lies a much larger clone, so this may be a sequencing read error. V and J are TRBV6-2 or TRBV6-3 and TRBJ2-7; 9 nucleotides line up with TRBD2. CDR3 length: 14 residues. The V gene's germline CDR1 is MNHEY and CDR2 SVGEGT. The junction had 10 bases not matched to a gene; V was cut back by 9 bases and J by 4 bases. Here the CDR3 reads CASRTSESAYEQYF. The CDR3 nucleotides are TGTGCCAGTAGGACTAGCGAGAGCGCTTACGAGCAGTACTTC.

The chain links TRBV6-1 to TRBJ2-2; no firm D call. The CDR3 totals 15 residues. Germline loops: CDR1 MNHNS, CDR2 SASEGT. With 1 base removed from V and 1 base from J, the gap between germline ends came to 7 bases. CDR3 amino acids: CASSEVLENTGELFF. The CDR3 DNA reads as TGTGCCAGCAGTGAAGTTTTGGAGAACACCGGGGAGCTGTTTTTT.

V is TRBV18 and J is TRBJ2-7, with 9 bases that match TRBD2. CDR3 length: 15 amino acids. Germline CDR1 KGHSH, CDR2 LQKENI. V lost 2 bases, J lost 2 bases, and 4 bases stayed unmatched. CDR3 in DNA: TGTGCCAGCTCACCAGTAGCGGGAGAAACCTACGAGCAGTACTTC. As protein: CASSPVAGETYEQYF.

This clonotype was counted ten times or more. The V call is TRBV4-1, the J call TRBJ2-7; 12 bases are a match to TRBD2. The V gene end was trimmed by 4 bases and the J gene end by 3 bases; junction bases not matched to a gene: 7. The CDR3 is made up of 16 amino acids. From germline, CDR1 is MGHRA and CDR2 YSYEKL. The CDR3 DNA follows: TGCGCCAGCAGCCTTGGACTAGCGGGGAACCTCTACGAGCAGTACTTC. It is translated as CASSLGLAGNLYEQYF.

This rearrangement joins TRBV4-1 to TRBJ2-7; D is uncertain. CDR1 MGHRA and CDR2 YSYEKL come from the germline V gene. V was cut by 2 bases and J by 2 bases, with 13 bases left in between. This CDR3 contains 15 residues. CDR3 coding DNA: TGCGCCAGCAGCCAACAACAGAGAGTAGCCTACGAGCAGTACTTC. Translated: CASSQQQRVAYEQYF.

This clonotype was detected ten times or more. The V gene is TRBV18, the J gene TRBJ2-4, with D unresolved. The CDR3 spans 14 residues. The germline V gene has CDR1 KGHSH and CDR2 LQKENI. Trimming shortened V by 4 bases and J by 0 bases, and 7 bases separated the two germline ends. The CDR3 DNA is TGTGCCAGCTCACAACAGAGAGCCAAAAACATTCAGTACTTC. It codes for CASSQQRAKNIQYF.

This clonotype was counted a few times. This chain links TRBV3-1 with TRBJ2-1, with 7 positions matching TRBD2. The CDR3 is 14 amino acids. V gave up 4 bases and J gave up 3 bases; unmatched junction bases: 3. Per germline, CDR1 LGHDT and CDR2 YNNKEL (reference sequence). The CDR3 bases are TGTGCCAGCAGCCGGAGCGGGGACTACAATGAGCAGTTCTTC. Translating gives CASSRSGDYNEQFF.

This clonotype turned up a few times. The chain employs TRBV14 and TRBJ2-1, with D possibly being TRBD1 or TRBD2 (5 bases each). V was trimmed by 2 bases and J by 0 bases, leaving 26 bases between them. Germline V gene data show CDR1 as SGHDN and CDR2 as FVKESK. This CDR3 region has 21 residues. CDR3 DNA sequence: TGTGCCAGCAGCCAACACCGCTTGGGGCGGACTCTAAAGCACTCCTACAATGAGCAGTTCTTC. Protein product: CASSQHRLGRTLKHSYNEQFF. Full variable domain (outside the CDR3, taken from reference TRBV14 and TRBJ2-1): EAGVTQFPSHSVIEKGQTVTLRCDPISGHDNLYWYRRVMGKEIKFLLHFVKESKQDESGMPNNRFLAERTGGTYSTLKVQPAELEDSGVYFCASSQHRLGRTLKHSYNEQFFGPGTRLTVL.